This T cell receptor (beta chain) was sequenced in a study of OX40 agonist ivuxolimab in advanced cancers. Regarding the study in general: Ivuxolimab was a fully human IgG2 agonistic monoclonal antibody targeting the costimulatory receptor OX40 (CD134). Partial responses were achieved by three dose-escalation patients, of whom one had hepatocellular carcinoma and two had cutaneous melanoma. Intravenous ivuxolimab was administered to patients every 2 weeks at six dose levels: 0.01, 0.1, 0.3, 1.5, 3 and 10 mg/kg. A male proportion of around 80% and a mean age of roughly 55 years, ranging from 23 to 79, were recorded for the dose-escalation cohort. Of the 50 to 55 dose-escalation patients, hepatocellular carcinoma was present in roughly 19, melanoma in some 15, renal cell carcinoma in 9 and head and neck cancer in 9. The paper describes the monotherapy dose-escalation part (N of about 52 patients) of the phase I trial of ivuxolimab. Patients were allowed to have had prior anti-PD-1, anti-PD-L1 or anti-CTLA-4 therapy, and more than 30% of the dose-escalation patients had previously received checkpoint inhibitors. Peripheral TCRbeta sequencing was intended to test whether TCR sequence diversity was altered and clonal T-cell expansion was caused by ivuxolimab. On the study overall, not on this receptor specifically: Low levels of normalized T-cell clonal expansion were also seen in some patients who did not respond. At doses of 0.1 to 3.0 mg/kg, clonal expansion of both CD4+ and CD8+ T cells in blood was seen between baseline and week 6. Which antigens the clonally expanded peripheral T cells were specific for was not determined. After ivuxolimab, expanded clones were on average more numerous among CD8+ T cells than among CD4+ T cells. Partial responders in the 0.1-3.0 mg/kg groups had among the lowest normalized peripheral clonal expansion, especially among CD8+ T cells.

For sequencing of the TCRbeta CDR3 region, genomic DNA was extracted from the sorted cells. The immunoSEQ Assay was used to sequence the TCRbeta CDR3 regions. In its TCRdb copy, this immuneACCESS table keeps in-frame sequences only and misses some clones. Where compared with another copy, unresolved V genes explain less than half of these, and the others have no known cause. The sample profile shows approximately 35,000 clones; 65% to 85% of them were found once. Roughly 11% of the sample goes to the ten largest clones. The trial excluded patients who had a history of autoimmune disease or were on systemic immunosuppression. Peripheral blood for TCR sequencing was collected from all dose cohorts at baseline, on cycle 4 day 1, and on cycle 7 day 1. The samples were drawn from a first-in-human, open-label, multicenter phase I dose-escalation trial of ivuxolimab. The trial enrolled adults with locally advanced or metastatic head and neck squamous cell, hepatocellular, melanoma or renal cell carcinoma. Before TCR sequencing, CD4+ T cells and CD8+ T cells were sorted from peripheral blood as separate populations.

Note on this clone: The target of this receptor is not known. No much larger clone exists at a distance of one base, and base qualities are not known.

The germline V gene specifies MNHNS as CDR1 and SASEGT as CDR2. The junction shows trimming of 6 bases on V and 7 bases on J, plus 10 bases between the germline ends. The CDR3 numbers 12 residues from cysteine through phenylalanine. Only CDR3 DNA remains: 36 bases, in frame from the first base. Recombination joined TRBV6-1 with TRBJ2-1; perhaps TRBD2 is the D gene, with 5 bases matching. The origin of this receptor is an adult with an advanced solid tumor such as melanoma, head and neck, liver or kidney cancer. The sequenced sample was CD4+ or CD8+ T cells sorted from blood, obtained in a trial of the OX40 agonist ivuxolimab. The CDR3 corresponds to CASRREGNEQFF. The DNA sequence is as follows: TGTGCCAGCAGGAGGGAAGGAAATGAGCAGTTCTTC.